This TCR beta chain came from a study of T-cell memory formation after mild COVID-19. The table lists this clonotype with a few counts. Its target is not known. CDR3 size: 17 residues. Germline CDR1 KGHSH, CDR2 LQKENI. Trimming at V came to 8 bases and at J to 0 bases, leaving 12 bases not matched to a gene. Constant-segment primers and 5'RACE yielded cDNA libraries for TCR alpha and TCR beta, each carrying sample barcodes and UMIs. TCRdb used MiXCR to reprocess the 5' RACE reads, holding one entry per CDR3 protein. This table has roughly 140,000 distinct CDR3 sequences, roughly 13% appearing once. Points from the study as a whole: Within pre-infection memory, some responding clones were found, suggesting cross-reactive memory joined. Among contracting clones, CD4+ were mainly CM/EM and CD8+ enriched in EMRA.

Sequenced material: PBMCs or a T cell subset sorted from them (not recorded which). The receptor's source is an adult woman who had mild COVID-19 (a few samples of this study predate the infection). Cell type and time point are not known. V and J are TRBV18 and TRBJ1-3; 8 bases agree with TRBD1. The CDR3 region has the DNA TGTGCCAGCCGGCTTGACAGGGGCCATCTCTCTGGAAACACCATATATTTT. Translating gives CASRLDRGHLSGNTIYF.